This TCR beta chain was recorded in a study of PD-L1 blockade in urothelial cancer. As for the study in general: Males with bladder-origin urothelial cancer made up about 85% of the roughly 29 patients. Treatment start was followed by blood analysis at 3 weeks (second dose) and again at 6 weeks. Counts from blood samples showed a median of roughly 140,000 T cells. Notes on the study in general: The study found that durable-benefit patients expanded tumor-associated blood clones more at 3 weeks.

In the case of this clone: Its antigen is as yet unknown.

This table comes from immunoSEQ multiplex PCR, and its TCRdb copy is limited to in-frame clones, with some not included. The repertoire holds roughly 95,000 clones, 80% to 90% seen once, with roughly 2% in the top ten. The V gene's germline CDR1 is SGHNT and CDR2 YENEEA. V lost 0 bases to trimming and J lost 2 bases, with 14 bases between them. The CDR3 loop spans 17 amino acids. As for time point: pretreatment peripheral blood. The receptor comes from a man in his fifties or sixties with urothelial cancer. Sequenced here: PBMCs, sampled around atezolizumab (anti-PD-L1) treatment. The chain joins TRBV11-3 to TRBJ1-5; possibly TRBD1 for D (6 bases). CDR3 sequence: CASSLEDRTGGNQPQHF. The CDR3 region has the DNA TGTGCCAGCAGCTTAGAAGACAGGACTGGGGGCAATCAGCCCCAGCATTTT.